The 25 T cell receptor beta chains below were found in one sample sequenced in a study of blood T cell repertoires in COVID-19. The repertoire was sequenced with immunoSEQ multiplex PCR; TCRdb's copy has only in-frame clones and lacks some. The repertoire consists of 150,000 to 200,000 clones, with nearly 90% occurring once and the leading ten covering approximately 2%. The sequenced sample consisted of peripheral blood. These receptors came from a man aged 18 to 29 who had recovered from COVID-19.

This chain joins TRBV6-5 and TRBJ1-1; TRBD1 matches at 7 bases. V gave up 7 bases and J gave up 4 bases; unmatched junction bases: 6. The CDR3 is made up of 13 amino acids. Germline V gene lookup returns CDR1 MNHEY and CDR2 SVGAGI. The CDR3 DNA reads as TGTGCCAGCAATCGGGACAGCGTCACTGAAGCTTTCTTT. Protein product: CASNRDSVTEAFF.

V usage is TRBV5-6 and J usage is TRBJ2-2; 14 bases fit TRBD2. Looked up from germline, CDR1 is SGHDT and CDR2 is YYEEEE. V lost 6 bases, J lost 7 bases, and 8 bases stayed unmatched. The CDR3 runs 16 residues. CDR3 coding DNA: TGTGCCAGCAAAACGGGACTAGCGGGAGCGGTCGGGGAGCTGTTTTTT. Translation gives CASKTGLAGAVGELFF.

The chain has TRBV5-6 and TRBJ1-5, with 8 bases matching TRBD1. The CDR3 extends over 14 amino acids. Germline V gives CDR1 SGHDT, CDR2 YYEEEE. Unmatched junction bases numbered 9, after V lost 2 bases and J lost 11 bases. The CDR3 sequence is CASSFRQGAKTQHF. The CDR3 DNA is TGTGCCAGCAGCTTCCGGCAGGGGGCTAAGACCCAGCATTTT. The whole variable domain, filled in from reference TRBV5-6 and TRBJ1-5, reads DAGVTQSPTHLIKTRGQQVTLRCSPKSGHDTVSWYQQALGQGPQFIFQYYEEEERQRGNFPDRFSGHQFPNYSSELNVNALLLGDSALYLCASSFRQGAKTQHFGDGTRLSIL.

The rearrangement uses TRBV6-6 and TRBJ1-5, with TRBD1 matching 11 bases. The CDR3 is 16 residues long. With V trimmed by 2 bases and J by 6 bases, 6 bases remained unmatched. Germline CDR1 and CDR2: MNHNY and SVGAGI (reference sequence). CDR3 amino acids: CASSYRGQGVGQPQHF. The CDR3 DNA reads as TGTGCCAGCAGTTACAGGGGACAGGGGGTGGGTCAGCCCCAGCATTTT.

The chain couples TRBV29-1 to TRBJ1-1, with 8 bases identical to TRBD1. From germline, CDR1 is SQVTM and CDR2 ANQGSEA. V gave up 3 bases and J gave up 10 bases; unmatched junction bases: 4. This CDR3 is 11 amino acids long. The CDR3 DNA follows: TGCAGCGTTGACCTGGACAGGGTAGCTTTCTTT. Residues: CSVDLDRVAFF.

The CDR3 DNA reads as TGCGCCAGCAGCCCGGGACACAACACTGAAGCTTTCTTT. As protein: CASSPGHNTEAFF. The gene calls are TRBV4-1 and TRBJ1-1, with a weak D call TRBD1 (6 bases). The CDR3 length is 13 residues. V lost 4 bases and J lost 2, with 8 bases in between. CDR1 and CDR2 from the germline V gene are MGHRA and YSYEKL.

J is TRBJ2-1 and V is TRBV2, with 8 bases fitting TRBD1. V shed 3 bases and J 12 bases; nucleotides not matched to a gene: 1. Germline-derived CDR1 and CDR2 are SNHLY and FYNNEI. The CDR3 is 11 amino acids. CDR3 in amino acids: CASSDDRGQFF. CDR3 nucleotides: TGTGCCAGCAGTGATGACAGGGGGCAGTTCTTC.

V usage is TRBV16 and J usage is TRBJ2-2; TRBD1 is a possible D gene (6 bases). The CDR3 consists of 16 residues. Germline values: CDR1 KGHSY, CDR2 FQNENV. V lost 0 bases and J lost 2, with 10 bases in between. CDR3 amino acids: CASSQSRTVNTGELFF. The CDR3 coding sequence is TGTGCCAGCAGCCAATCTCGGACAGTTAACACCGGGGAGCTGTTTTTT.

The CDR3 bases are TGCGCCAGCAGCTTGGTTGGCCCCCCAGGGACTGAAGCTTTCTTT. Amino acids: CASSLVGPPGTEAFF. V usage is TRBV5-1 and J usage is TRBJ1-1; D might be TRBD1 (5 bases). V dropped 0 bases and J dropped 5 bases, with 14 bases sitting between them. Germline V gives CDR1 SGHRS, CDR2 YFSETQ. The CDR3 is 15 amino acids.

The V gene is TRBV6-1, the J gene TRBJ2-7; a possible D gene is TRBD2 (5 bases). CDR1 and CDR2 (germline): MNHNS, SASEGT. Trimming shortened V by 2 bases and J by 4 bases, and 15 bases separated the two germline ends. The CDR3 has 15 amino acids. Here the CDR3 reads CASSETGSPLYEQYF. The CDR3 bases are TGTGCCAGCAGTGAAACGGGGTCCCCCTTGTACGAGCAGTACTTC.

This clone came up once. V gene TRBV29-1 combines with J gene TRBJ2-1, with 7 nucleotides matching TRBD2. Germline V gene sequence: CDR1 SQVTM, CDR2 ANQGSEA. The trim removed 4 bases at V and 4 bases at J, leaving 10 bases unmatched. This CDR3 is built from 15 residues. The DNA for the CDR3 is TGCAGCGTTGGGTCGATCGGGGGGTCGTACAATGAGCAGTTCTTC. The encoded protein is CSVGSIGGSYNEQFF.

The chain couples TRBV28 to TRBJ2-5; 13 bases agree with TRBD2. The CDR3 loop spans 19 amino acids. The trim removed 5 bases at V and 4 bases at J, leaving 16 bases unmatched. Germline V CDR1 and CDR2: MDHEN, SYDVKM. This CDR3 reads CASSGGGSRTSGRGETQYF. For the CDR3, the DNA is TGTGCCAGCAGTGGGGGGGGGTCCCGGACTAGCGGGAGAGGAGAGACCCAGTACTTC.

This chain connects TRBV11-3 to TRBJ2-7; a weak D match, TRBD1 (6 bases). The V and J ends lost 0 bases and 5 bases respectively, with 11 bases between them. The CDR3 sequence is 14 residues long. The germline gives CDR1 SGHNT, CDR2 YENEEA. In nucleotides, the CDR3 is TGTGCCAGCAGCTTAGATGGGGACAACCACGAGCAGTACTTC. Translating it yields CASSLDGDNHEQYF.

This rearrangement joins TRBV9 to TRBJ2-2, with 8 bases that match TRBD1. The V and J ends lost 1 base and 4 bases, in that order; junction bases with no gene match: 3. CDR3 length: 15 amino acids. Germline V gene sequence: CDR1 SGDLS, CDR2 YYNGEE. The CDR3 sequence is CASSVRDRRTGELFF. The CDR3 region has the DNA TGTGCCAGCAGCGTAAGGGACAGGCGCACCGGGGAGCTGTTTTTT. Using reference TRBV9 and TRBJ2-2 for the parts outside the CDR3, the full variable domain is DSGVTQTPKHLITATGQRVTLRCSPRSGDLSVYWYQQSLDQGLQFLIQYYNGEERAKGNILERFSAQQFPDLHSELNLSSLELGDSALYFCASSVRDRRTGELFFGEGSRLTVL.

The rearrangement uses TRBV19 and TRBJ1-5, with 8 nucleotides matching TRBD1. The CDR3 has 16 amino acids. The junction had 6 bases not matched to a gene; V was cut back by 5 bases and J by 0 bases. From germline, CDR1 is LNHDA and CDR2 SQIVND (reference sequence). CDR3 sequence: CASSLQGGDSNQPQHF. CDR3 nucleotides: TGTGCCAGTAGTCTACAGGGGGGAGATAGCAATCAGCCCCAGCATTTT. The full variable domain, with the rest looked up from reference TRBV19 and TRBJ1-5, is DGGITQSPKYLFRKEGQNVTLSCEQNLNHDAMYWYRQDPGQGLRLIYYSQIVNDFQKGDIAEGYSVSREKKESFPLTVTSAQKNPTAFYLCASSLQGGDSNQPQHFGDGTRLSIL.

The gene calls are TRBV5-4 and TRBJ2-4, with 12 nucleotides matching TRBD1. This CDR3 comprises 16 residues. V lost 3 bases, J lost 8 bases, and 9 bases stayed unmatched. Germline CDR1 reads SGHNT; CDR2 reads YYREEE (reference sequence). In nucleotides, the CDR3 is TGTGCCAGCAGCTGGGGCCGGGGACAGGGGGCTTACATTCAGTACTTC. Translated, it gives CASSWGRGQGAYIQYF.

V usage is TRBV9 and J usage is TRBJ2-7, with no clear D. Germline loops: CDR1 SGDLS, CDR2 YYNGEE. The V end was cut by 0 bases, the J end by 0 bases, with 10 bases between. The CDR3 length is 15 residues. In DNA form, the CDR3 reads TGTGCCAGCAGCGTAGGAGGCTTTAACTCCTACGAGCAGTACTTC. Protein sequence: CASSVGGFNSYEQYF. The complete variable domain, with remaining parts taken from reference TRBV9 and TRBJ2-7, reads DSGVTQTPKHLITATGQRVTLRCSPRSGDLSVYWYQQSLDQGLQFLIQYYNGEERAKGNILERFSAQQFPDLHSELNLSSLELGDSALYFCASSVGGFNSYEQYFGPGTRLTVT.

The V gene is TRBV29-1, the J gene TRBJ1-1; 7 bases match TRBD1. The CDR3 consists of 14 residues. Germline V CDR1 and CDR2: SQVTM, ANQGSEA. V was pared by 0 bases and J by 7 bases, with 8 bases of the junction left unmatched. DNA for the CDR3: TGCAGCGTTGAAGATACGGACAGGTTAGGTGAAGCTTTCTTT. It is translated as CSVEDTDRLGEAFF. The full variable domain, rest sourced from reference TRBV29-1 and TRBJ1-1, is SAVISQKPSRDICQRGTSLTIQCQVDSQVTMMFWYRQQPGQSLTLIATANQGSEATYESGFVIDKFPISRPNLTFSTLTVSNMSPEDSSIYLCSVEDTDRLGEAFFGQGTRLTVV.

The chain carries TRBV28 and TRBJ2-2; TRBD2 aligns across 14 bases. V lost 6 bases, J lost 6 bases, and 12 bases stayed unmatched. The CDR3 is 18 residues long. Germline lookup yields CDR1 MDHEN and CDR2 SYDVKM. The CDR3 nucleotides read TGTGCCAGCAGCCTGAGGCTTGGACTAGCGGGAGGTGCCGGGGAGCTGTTTTTT. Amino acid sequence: CASSLRLGLAGGAGELFF.

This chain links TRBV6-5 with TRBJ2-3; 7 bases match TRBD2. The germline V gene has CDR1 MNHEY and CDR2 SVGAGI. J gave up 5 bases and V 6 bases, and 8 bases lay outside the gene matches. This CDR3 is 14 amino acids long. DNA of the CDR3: TGTGCCAGCAGCCTGACTGGACTAGTAGATACGCAGTATTTT. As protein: CASSLTGLVDTQYF.

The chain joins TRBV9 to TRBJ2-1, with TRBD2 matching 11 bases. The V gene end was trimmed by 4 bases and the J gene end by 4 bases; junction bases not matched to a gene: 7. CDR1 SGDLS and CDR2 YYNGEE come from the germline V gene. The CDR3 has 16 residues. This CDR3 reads CASSSTSGIGYNEQFF. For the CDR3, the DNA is TGTGCCAGCAGCTCGACTAGCGGGATAGGGTACAATGAGCAGTTCTTC.

The CDR3 is CASSLAGSGRAVPDTQYF. The CDR3 DNA is TGTGCCAGCAGCTTGGCCGGCAGCGGGAGGGCCGTTCCAGATACGCAGTATTTT. This chain uses TRBV5-5 with TRBJ2-3, with 10 bases lining up with TRBD2. The CDR3 spans 18 residues. Germline CDR1 reads SGHKS; CDR2 reads YYEKEE (reference sequence). Germline trimming cut 0 bases from V and 4 bases from J; bases unmatched to any gene: 11.

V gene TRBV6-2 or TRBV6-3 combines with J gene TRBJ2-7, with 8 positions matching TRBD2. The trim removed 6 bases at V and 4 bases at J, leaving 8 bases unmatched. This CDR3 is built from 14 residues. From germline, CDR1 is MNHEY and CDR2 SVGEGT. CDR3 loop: CASSQSGSGYEQYF. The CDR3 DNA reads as TGTGCCAGCAGCCAGAGCGGGAGCGGATACGAGCAGTACTTC.

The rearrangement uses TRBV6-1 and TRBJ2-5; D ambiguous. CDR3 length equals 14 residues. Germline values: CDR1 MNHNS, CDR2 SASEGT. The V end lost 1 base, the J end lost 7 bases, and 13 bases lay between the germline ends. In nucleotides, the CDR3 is TGTGCCAGCAGTGAAGTAGCAGCCGATGGGACCCAGTACTTC. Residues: CASSEVAADGTQYF.

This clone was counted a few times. This CDR3 is CASRLRGYNEKLFF. DNA for the CDR3: TGTGCCAGCAGGCTACGGGGATATAATGAAAAACTGTTTTTT. The chain links TRBV27 to TRBJ1-4; no definite D call. Trimming pared 6 bases from V and 4 bases from J, leaving 12 bases between. Germline V lookup: CDR1 MNHEY, CDR2 SMNVEV (reference sequence). The CDR3 length is 14 residues.